This entry is about one T cell receptor (beta chain). The antigen remains unidentified. Germline and junction disagree at one end, which may indicate a read error. The data originate from a study of blood T cells in healthy people across ages. A J-beta primer mix and a sample-barcoded 5' primer were used in a second PCR of roughly 6 to 11 cycles. The template-switch adaptor, which had 12 random nucleotides, put a tag on each cDNA molecule. TCRdb ran MiXCR on the 5' RACE reads and lists one entry per CDR3 protein. This sample carries roughly 700,000 distinct CDR3 sequences, about a third of them seen once, and the ten largest clones take roughly 15%. Germline loops: CDR1 KGHSH, CDR2 LQKENI. This CDR3 comprises 12 residues. Regarding the study as a whole: It was not known whether donors were CMV positive (a possible confounder of expanded clonotype changes). With naive T cell percentage, TCR beta diversity showed a strong correlation. Among T cells, TCR beta diversity per million cells dropped roughly linearly as age rose.

The sample comprised blood. This chain connects TRBV18 to TRBJ2-3; D unclear. This clonotype was sampled from a woman older than 75 in good health. Written as DNA, the CDR3 is TGTACCAGCTCGCCTGACTCAGCTACGCAGTATTTT. Its protein is CTSSPDSATQYF. Full variable domain (rest looked up from reference TRBV18 and TRBJ2-3): NAGVMQNPRHLVRRRGQEARLRCSPMKGHSHVYWYRQLPEEGLKFMVYLQKENIIDESGMPKERFSAEFPKEGPSILRIQQVVRGDSAAYFCTSSPDSATQYFGPGTRLTVL.